This TCR beta chain was sequenced during a study of blood T cell repertoires in COVID-19. Looking at the study overall: Both acute and convalescent COVID-19 samples were obtained from the United States, Italy and Spain.

CDR1 and CDR2 from the germline V gene are SGHTA and FQGNSA. The CDR3 spans 17 residues. J was trimmed by 5 bases and V by 4 bases; bases with no gene match: 8. The method was immunoSEQ multiplex PCR; TCRdb's version includes in-frame clones alone and lacks a portion of them. The data show around 62,000 clones, around 90% seen once. Seattle researchers signed up patients amid active infection and tracked them longitudinally. The chain combines TRBV7-2 with TRBJ2-2; 12 bases match TRBD2. This sequence originates from a woman aged 55-70 years with COVID-19, enrolled during active disease. The sequenced sample consisted of peripheral blood. CDR3 protein: CASSSRLAGVETGELFF. For the CDR3, the DNA is TGTGCCAGCAGCTCCCGACTAGCGGGAGTGGAAACCGGGGAGCTGTTTTTT.